This entry lists 15 T cell receptor beta chains sequenced from one sample in a study of CD8+CD57+ T cells in acquired aplastic anemia. TCR beta VDJ and CDR3 were profiled, and genomic DNA was the template. Each CDR3 protein is one row after TCRdb ran MiXCR on the reads. This table has roughly 260,000 distinct CDR3 sequences, around half appearing once. Sequencing was done on patients that had shown CD8+CD57+ cell expansion by flow cytometry. Sequencing was carried out using sorted CD4+, CD8+, or CD8+CD57+ T cells (not recorded which) from PBMCs. The source is a human donor with aplastic anemia.

This clonotype occurred many times. The rearrangement links TRBV7-6 to TRBJ2-1, with D possibly being TRBD1 (6 bases). The germline gives CDR1 SGHVS, CDR2 FNYEAQ. This CDR3 contains 16 residues. Trimming cost V 1 base and J 4 bases, with 14 bases left between them. Here the CDR3 DNA reads TGTGCCAGCAGCTTAGAGACGGGACATCAATACAATGAGCAGTTCTTC. Translation gives CASSLETGHQYNEQFF. The whole variable domain, remainder taken from reference TRBV7-6 and TRBJ2-1, is GAGVSQSPRYKVTKRGQDVALRCDPISGHVSLYWYRQALGQGPEFLTYFNYEAQQDKSGLPNDRFSAERPEGSISTLTIQRTEQRDSAMYRCASSLETGHQYNEQFFGPGTRLTVL.

In this sample, this clonotype turned up a few times. With a much larger clone just one base away, this may be a read error. The chain recombines TRBV7-8 with TRBJ2-3, with TRBD2 matching over 7 bases. Germline CDR1 and CDR2: SGHVS and FQNEAQ. This CDR3 comprises 15 residues. The CDR3 reads CAISLGAGRADTQYF. CDR3 DNA sequence: TGTGCCATCAGCTTAGGAGCGGGAAGGGCAGATACGCAGTATTTT.

The rearrangement uses TRBV2 and TRBJ1-2, with TRBD1 as a possible D gene (5 bases). The germline V and J ends were trimmed by 7 bases and 7 bases, with 10 bases remaining between them. CDR3 length equals 11 residues. Per the germline V gene, CDR1 is SNHLY and CDR2 is FYNNEI. The DNA of the CDR3 is TGTGCCAGCACTATAGGGACTGGCTACACCTTC. It codes for CASTIGTGYTF. Variable domain in full (rest from reference TRBV2 and TRBJ1-2): EPEVTQTPSHQVTQMGQEVILRCVPISNHLYFYWYRQILGQKVEFLVSFYNNEISEKSEIFDDQFSVERPDGSNFTLKIRSTKLEDSAMYFCASTIGTGYTFGSGTRLTVV.

The chain combines TRBV30 with TRBJ1-2, with D possibly matching TRBD1 (6 bases). V was shortened by 5 bases and J by 3 bases, with 13 bases between the two germline ends. Germline V gives CDR1 GTSNPN, CDR2 SVGIG (reference sequence). The CDR3 extends over 13 amino acids. CDR3 region: CAWLGGLDYGYTF. For the CDR3, the DNA is TGTGCCTGGCTAGGGGGTCTGGACTATGGCTACACCTTC.

The genes are TRBV11-2 and TRBJ1-1; D is unresolved. CDR3 length: 13 residues. Germline V CDR1 and CDR2: SGHAT, FQNNGV. Trimming removed 1 base at V and 4 bases at J, with 7 bases between. The CDR3 protein is CASSLAAITEAFF. CDR3 coding DNA: TGTGCCAGCAGCTTAGCAGCGATCACTGAAGCTTTCTTT.

This clonotype was seen more than once but under ten times. V is TRBV27 and J is TRBJ2-1; 9 bases line up with TRBD2. Germline V gene lookup returns CDR1 MNHEY and CDR2 SMNVEV (reference sequence). V lost 3 bases and J lost 8; bases outside the gene matches: 5. The CDR3 is made up of 14 amino acids. The CDR3 loop is CASSLGREGYEQFF. The CDR3 nucleotides read TGTGCCAGCAGTTTGGGGCGGGAGGGGTATGAGCAGTTCTTC.

J is TRBJ2-7 and V is TRBV2; D not resolved. The CDR3 consists of 15 residues. V dropped 4 bases and J dropped 9 bases, with 22 bases sitting between them. Germline V gene data show CDR1 as SNHLY and CDR2 as FYNNEI. The CDR3 DNA is TGTGCCAGCAGTGTGAGAAAACCGCCATACGACGGGCAGTACTTC. It specifies CASSVRKPPYDGQYF.

This clonotype was counted at least ten times. This chain uses TRBV5-6 with TRBJ2-3; D is unresolved. V was shortened by 1 base and J by 5 bases, with 17 bases between the two germline ends. Germline V gene data show CDR1 as SGHDT and CDR2 as YYEEEE. This CDR3 comprises 16 residues. The CDR3: CASSLISLRTRDTQYF. The DNA for the CDR3 is TGTGCCAGCAGCTTGATCAGCCTCAGAACCCGAGATACGCAGTATTTT.

This chain joins TRBV4-3 and TRBJ2-3; 7 bases are shared with TRBD2. Germline loops: CDR1 LGHNA, CDR2 YSLEER. The CDR3 is made up of 15 amino acids. V shed 4 bases and J 3 bases; nucleotides not matched to a gene: 7. The DNA of the CDR3 is TGCGCCAGCAGCCTTGACCAGGGAGGGACAGATACGCAGTATTTT. Encoded protein: CASSLDQGGTDTQYF.

The rearrangement links TRBV10-2 to TRBJ1-1; D ambiguous. The germline CDR1 and CDR2 sequences are WSHSY and SAAADI. This CDR3 is built from 13 residues. The V and J ends lost 0 bases and 3 bases respectively, with 5 bases between them. CDR3 nucleotide sequence: TGCGCCAGCAGTGAGTCGAGATACACTGAAGCTTTCTTT. It is translated as CASSESRYTEAFF.

This clonotype was seen ten or more times. The chain recombines TRBV12-3 or TRBV12-4 with TRBJ2-7; no firm D call. V was pared by 6 bases and J by 5 bases, with 8 bases between. The CDR3 has 11 residues. As DNA, the CDR3 is TGTGCCAGCAGCCTCACCCACGAGCAGTACTTC. Translated, it gives CASSLTHEQYF.

The genes are TRBV7-9 and TRBJ2-5; 7 nucleotides agree with TRBD2. Germline CDR1 and CDR2: SEHNR and FQNEAQ (reference sequence). There are 14 residues in the CDR3. The J segment lost 4 bases and the V segment lost 2 bases, leaving 4 bases of the junction unmatched. The DNA for the CDR3 is TGTGCCAGCAGCTTACATATAGCGGGAGAGACCCAGTACTTC. As protein: CASSLHIAGETQYF.

The CDR3 reads CATSESAGSNQPQHF. The CDR3 bases are TGTGCCACCAGCGAGTCAGCCGGGAGCAATCAGCCCCAGCATTTT. The V gene is TRBV15, the J gene TRBJ1-5; D gene unclear. The CDR3 contains 15 residues. Trimming removed 5 bases at V and 1 base at J, with 12 bases between. Germline CDR1 reads LNHNV; CDR2 reads YYDKDF (reference sequence).

Concerning this clonotype: The junction does not match germline at one end; this may be a read error. This chain connects TRBV20-1 to TRBJ2-1; 11 bases are shared with TRBD2. From germline, CDR1 is DFQATT and CDR2 SNEGSKA (reference sequence). CDR3 size: 17 residues. The CDR3 bases are TGCAGTGCTAGAGATCTTGGGACTAGCGGACAGTACAATGAGCAGTCCTTC. Encoded protein: CSARDLGTSGQYNEQSF.

This clonotype has a count of ten or more. J is TRBJ2-3 and V is TRBV7-9; the match to TRBD1 covers 7 bases. CDR1 and CDR2 (germline): SEHNR, FQNEAQ (reference sequence). The CDR3 sequence is 16 residues long. The trim removed 5 bases at V and 0 bases at J, leaving 8 bases unmatched. The CDR3 DNA is TGTGCCAGCAGCCCCAAGGGACAGAGTAGCACAGATACGCAGTATTTT. Translation gives CASSPKGQSSTDTQYF.